This passage covers 2 T cell receptor beta chains from one sample sequenced in a study of CD4+ T cells in melanoma. Profiling relied on immunoSEQ multiplex PCR, and the TCRdb table lists in-frame clones only, not all of them. The sample holds about 13,000 clones, 68% seen once. The specimen was cells from a culture (not recorded whether cultured in vitro). Source of these receptors: a human donor with melanoma.

The chain joins TRBV18 to TRBJ2-7; 7 bases map to TRBD2. With 3 bases clipped from V and 2 bases from J, the junction kept 4 bases outside the gene matches. The CDR3 contains 14 residues. The V gene's germline CDR1 is KGHSH and CDR2 LQKENI. Written as DNA, the CDR3 is TGTGCCAGCTCACCCACGGGGAGGGCCTACGAGCAGTACTTC. As protein: CASSPTGRAYEQYF.

Only one count was recorded for this clone. The chain joins TRBV2 to TRBJ2-1, with D perhaps TRBD1 or TRBD2 (5 bases each). CDR1 and CDR2 (germline): SNHLY, FYNNEI. CDR3 length equals 18 residues. V was clipped by 2 bases and J by 0 bases, with 17 bases between them. The CDR3 reads CASSERDPVTSSYNEQFF. CDR3 nucleotide sequence: TGTGCCAGCAGTGAACGGGACCCAGTTACAAGCTCCTACAATGAGCAGTTCTTC. Variable domain in full (rest from reference TRBV2 and TRBJ2-1): EPEVTQTPSHQVTQMGQEVILRCVPISNHLYFYWYRQILGQKVEFLVSFYNNEISEKSEIFDDQFSVERPDGSNFTLKIRSTKLEDSAMYFCASSERDPVTSSYNEQFFGPGTRLTVL.